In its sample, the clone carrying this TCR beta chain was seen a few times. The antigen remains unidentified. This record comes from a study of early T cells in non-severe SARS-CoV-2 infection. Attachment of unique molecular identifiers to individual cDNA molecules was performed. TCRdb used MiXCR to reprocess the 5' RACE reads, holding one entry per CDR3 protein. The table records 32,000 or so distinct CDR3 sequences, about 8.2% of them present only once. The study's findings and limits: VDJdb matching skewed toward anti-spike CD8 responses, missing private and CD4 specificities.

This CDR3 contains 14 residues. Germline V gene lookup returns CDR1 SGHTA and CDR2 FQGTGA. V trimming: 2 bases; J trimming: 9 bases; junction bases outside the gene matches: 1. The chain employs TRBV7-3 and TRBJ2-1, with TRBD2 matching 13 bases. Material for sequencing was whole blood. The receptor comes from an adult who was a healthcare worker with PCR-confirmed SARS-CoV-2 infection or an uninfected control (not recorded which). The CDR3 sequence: CASSLGLAGAEQFF. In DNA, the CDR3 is TGTGCCAGCAGCTTAGGACTAGCGGGGGCTGAGCAGTTCTTC.